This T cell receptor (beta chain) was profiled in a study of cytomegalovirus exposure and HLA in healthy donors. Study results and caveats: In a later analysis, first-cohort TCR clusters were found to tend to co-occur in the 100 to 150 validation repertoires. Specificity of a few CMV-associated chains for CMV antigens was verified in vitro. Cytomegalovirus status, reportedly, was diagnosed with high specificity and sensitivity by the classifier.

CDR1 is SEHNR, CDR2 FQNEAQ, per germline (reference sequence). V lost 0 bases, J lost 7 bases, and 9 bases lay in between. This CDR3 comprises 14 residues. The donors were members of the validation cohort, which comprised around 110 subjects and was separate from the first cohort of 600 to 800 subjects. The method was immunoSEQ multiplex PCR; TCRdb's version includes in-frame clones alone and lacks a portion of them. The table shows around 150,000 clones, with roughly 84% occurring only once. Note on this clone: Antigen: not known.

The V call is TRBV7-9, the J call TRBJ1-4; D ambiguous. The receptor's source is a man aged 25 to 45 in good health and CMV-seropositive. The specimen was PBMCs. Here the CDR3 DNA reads TGTGCCAGCAGCTTAGCGGTCGGAGGTGAAAAACTGTTTTTT. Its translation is CASSLAVGGEKLFF.